This T cell receptor (beta chain) is from a study of control samples from healthy donors and cancer patients. The table came from immunoSEQ multiplex PCR; TCRdb's copy has only in-frame clones and leaves some out. The data contain 74,000 or so clones, about 88% of them singletons. What was sequenced was blood. The receptor was isolated from a man aged 45-65 years in good health.

CDR3 in DNA: TGCAGCGTTGAGAGGGGCGCCTACTATGGCTACACCTTC. Protein sequence: CSVERGAYYGYTF. The chain employs TRBV29-1 and TRBJ1-2, with a weak D call TRBD1 (5 bases). Germline V gives CDR1 SQVTM, CDR2 ANQGSEA. The CDR3 covers 13 residues. The V and J ends lost 3 bases and 3 bases respectively, with 11 bases between them.